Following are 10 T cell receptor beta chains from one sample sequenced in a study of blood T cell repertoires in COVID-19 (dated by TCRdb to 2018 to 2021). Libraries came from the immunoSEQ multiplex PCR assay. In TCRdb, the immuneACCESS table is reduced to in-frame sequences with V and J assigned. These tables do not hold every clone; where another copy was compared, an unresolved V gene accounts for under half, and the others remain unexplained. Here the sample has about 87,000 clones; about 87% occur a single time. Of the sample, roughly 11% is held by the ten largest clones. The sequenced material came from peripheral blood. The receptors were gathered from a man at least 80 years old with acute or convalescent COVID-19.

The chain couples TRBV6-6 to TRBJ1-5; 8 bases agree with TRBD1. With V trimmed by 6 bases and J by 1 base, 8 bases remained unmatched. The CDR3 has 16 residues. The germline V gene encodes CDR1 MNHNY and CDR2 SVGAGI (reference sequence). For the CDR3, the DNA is TGTGCCAGCAGCGTACAGGGGGGTCGGAGCAATCAGCCCCAGCATTTT. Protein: CASSVQGGRSNQPQHF.

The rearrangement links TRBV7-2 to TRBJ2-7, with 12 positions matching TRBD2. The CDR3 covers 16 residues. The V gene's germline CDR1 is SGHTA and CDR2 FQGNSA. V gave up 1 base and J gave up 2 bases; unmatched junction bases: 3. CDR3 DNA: TGTGCCAGCAGCTTAGGGACTAGCGGGGTCACCTACGAGCAGTACTTC. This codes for CASSLGTSGVTYEQYF.

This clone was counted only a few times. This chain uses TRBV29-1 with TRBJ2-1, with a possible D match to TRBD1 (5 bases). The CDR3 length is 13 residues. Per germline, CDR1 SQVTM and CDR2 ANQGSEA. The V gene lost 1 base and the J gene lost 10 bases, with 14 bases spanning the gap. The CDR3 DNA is TGCAGCGTTGAAGCCCCCACAGGAGACGAGCAGTTCTTC. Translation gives CSVEAPTGDEQFF.

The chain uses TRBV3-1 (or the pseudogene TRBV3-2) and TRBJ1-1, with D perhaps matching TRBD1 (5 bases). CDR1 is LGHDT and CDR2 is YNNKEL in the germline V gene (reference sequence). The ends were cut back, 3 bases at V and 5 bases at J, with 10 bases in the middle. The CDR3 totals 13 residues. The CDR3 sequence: CASSQRGGTEAFF. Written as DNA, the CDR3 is TGTGCCAGCAGCCAGAGGGGAGGTACTGAAGCTTTCTTT.

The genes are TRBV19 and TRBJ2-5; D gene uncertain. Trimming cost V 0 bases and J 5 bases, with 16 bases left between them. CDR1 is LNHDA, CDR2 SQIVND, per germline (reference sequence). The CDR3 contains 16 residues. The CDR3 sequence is CASSIDLSAIRETQYF. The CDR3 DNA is TGTGCCAGTAGTATAGATCTGAGCGCGATACGGGAGACCCAGTACTTC.

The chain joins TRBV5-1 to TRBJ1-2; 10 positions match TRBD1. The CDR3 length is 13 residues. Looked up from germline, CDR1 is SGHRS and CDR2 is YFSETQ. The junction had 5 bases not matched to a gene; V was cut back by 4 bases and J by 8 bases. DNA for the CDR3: TGCGCCAGCAGCGGGCCGGGACAGGGGGGCTACACCTTC. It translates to CASSGPGQGGYTF.

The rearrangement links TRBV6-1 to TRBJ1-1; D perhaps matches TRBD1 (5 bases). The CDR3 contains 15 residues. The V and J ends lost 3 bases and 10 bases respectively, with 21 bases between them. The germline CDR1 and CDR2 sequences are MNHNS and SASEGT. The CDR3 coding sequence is TGTGCCAGCAGTGATACTGGGGTGGGGCTCCGTGGAGCTTTCTTT. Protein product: CASSDTGVGLRGAFF.

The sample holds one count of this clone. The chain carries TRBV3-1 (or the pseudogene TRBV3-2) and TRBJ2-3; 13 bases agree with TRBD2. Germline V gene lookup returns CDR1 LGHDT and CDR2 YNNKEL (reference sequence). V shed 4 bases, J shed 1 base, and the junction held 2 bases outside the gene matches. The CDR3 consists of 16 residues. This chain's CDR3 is CASSLGLAGGTDTQYF. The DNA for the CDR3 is TGTGCCAGCAGCCTCGGACTAGCGGGGGGCACAGATACGCAGTATTTT.

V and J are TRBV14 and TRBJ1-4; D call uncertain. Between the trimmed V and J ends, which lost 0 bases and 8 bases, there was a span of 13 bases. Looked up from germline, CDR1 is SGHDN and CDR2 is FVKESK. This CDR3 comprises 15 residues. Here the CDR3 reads CASSQDVAGREKLFF. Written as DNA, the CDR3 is TGTGCCAGCAGCCAAGATGTTGCGGGAAGAGAAAAACTGTTTTTT.

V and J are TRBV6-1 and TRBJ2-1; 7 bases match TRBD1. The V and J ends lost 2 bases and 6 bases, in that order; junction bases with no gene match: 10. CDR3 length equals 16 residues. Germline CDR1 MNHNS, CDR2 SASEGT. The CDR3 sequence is CASSEQPGQMSNEQFF. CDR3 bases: TGTGCCAGCAGTGAACAACCGGGACAGATGAGCAATGAGCAGTTCTTC.